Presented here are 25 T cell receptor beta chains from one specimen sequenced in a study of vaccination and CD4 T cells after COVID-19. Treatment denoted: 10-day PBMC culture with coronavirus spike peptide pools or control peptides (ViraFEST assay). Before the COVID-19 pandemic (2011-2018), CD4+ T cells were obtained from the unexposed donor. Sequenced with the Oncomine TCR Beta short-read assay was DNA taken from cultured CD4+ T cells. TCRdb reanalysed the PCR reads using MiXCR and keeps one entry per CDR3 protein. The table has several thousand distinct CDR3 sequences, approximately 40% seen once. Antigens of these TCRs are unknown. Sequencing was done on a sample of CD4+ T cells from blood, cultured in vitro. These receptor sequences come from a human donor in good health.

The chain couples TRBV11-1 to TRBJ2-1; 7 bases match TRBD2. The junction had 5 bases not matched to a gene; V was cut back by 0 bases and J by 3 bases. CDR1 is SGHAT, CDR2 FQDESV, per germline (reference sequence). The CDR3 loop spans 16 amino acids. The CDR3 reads CASSLAPSGHYNEQFF. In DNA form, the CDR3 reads TGTGCCAGCAGCTTAGCCCCTAGCGGCCACTACAATGAGCAGTTCTTC.

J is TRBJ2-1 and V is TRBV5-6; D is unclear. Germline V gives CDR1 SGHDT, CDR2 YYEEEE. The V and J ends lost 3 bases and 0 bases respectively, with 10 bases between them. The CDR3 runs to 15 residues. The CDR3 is CASSWARSSYNEQFF. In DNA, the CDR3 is TGTGCCAGCAGCTGGGCCCGGAGCTCCTACAATGAGCAGTTCTTC.

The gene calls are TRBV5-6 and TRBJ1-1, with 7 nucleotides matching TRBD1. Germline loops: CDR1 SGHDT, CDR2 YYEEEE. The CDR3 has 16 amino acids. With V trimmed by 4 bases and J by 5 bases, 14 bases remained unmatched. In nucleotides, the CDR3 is TGTGCCAGCAGCCCCGGACAGGTAATTCGTCTAACTGAAGCTTTCTTT. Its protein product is CASSPGQVIRLTEAFF.

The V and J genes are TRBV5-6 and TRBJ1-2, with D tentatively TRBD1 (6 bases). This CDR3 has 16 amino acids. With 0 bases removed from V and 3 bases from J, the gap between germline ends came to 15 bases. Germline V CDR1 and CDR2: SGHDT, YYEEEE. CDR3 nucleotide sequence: TGTGCCAGCAGCTTGGAGTTGGACAGATTATACTATGGCTACACCTTC. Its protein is CASSLELDRLYYGYTF.

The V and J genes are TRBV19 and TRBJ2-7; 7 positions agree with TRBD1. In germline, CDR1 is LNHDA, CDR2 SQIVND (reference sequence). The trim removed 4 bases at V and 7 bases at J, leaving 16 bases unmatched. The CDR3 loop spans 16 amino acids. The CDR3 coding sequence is TGTGCCAGTAGTACCCACTTGGACAGGTCGATTCGGGAGCAGTACTTC. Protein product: CASSTHLDRSIREQYF.

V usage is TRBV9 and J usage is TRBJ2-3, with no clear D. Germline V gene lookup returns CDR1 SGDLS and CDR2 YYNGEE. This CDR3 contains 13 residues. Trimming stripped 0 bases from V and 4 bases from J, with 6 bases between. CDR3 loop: CASSVEFADTQYF. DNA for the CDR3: TGTGCCAGCAGCGTAGAGTTTGCAGATACGCAGTATTTT.

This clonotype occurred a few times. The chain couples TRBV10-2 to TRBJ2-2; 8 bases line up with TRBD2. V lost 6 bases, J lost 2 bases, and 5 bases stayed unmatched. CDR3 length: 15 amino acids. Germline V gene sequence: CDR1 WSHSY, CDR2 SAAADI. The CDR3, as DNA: TGCGCCAGCAGCCATGGACTAGCAAACACCGGGGAGCTGTTTTTT. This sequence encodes CASSHGLANTGELFF.

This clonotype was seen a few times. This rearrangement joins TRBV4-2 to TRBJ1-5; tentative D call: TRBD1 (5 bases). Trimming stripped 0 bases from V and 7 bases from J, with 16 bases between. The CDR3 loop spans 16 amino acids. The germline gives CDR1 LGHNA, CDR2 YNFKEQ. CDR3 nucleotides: TGTGCCAGCAGCCAAGATCTTCAGGGAGGTGGGCAGCCCCAGCATTTT. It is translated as CASSQDLQGGGQPQHF.

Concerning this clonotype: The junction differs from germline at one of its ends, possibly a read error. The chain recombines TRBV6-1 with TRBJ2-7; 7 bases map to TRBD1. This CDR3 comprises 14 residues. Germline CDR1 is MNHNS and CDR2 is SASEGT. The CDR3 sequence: CASSLGDRVYERYF. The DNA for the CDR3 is TGTGCCAGCAGTCTTGGTGACAGGGTATACGAGCGGTACTTC.

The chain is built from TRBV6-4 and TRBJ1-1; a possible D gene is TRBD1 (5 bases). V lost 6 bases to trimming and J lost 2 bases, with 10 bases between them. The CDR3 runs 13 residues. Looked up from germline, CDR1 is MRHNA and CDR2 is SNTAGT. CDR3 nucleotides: TGTGCCAGCAGCTGGGACGGAAACACTGAAGCTTTCTTT. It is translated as CASSWDGNTEAFF.

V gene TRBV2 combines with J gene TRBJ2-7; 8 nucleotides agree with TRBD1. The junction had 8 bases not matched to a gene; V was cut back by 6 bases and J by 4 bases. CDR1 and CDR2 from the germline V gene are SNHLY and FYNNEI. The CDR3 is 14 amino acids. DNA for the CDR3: TGTGCCAGCAGCTGGACAGGGATTGCGTACGAGCAGTACTTC. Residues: CASSWTGIAYEQYF.

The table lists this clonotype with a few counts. CDR3 region: CASSYGAVDYGYTF. CDR3 sequence (DNA): TGTGCCAGCAGCTACGGGGCTGTGGACTATGGCTACACCTTC. This chain uses TRBV6-5 with TRBJ1-2; D may be TRBD1 (5 bases). CDR3 length: 14 residues. The germline V and J ends were trimmed by 6 bases and 3 bases, with 14 bases remaining between them. Germline V gives CDR1 MNHEY, CDR2 SVGAGI.

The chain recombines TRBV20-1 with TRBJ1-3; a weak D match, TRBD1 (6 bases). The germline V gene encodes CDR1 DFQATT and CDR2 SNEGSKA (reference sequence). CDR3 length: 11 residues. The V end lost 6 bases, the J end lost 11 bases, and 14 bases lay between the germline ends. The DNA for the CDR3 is TGCAGTGCCGGACAGCGTGGGGCCATATATTTT. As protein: CSAGQRGAIYF.

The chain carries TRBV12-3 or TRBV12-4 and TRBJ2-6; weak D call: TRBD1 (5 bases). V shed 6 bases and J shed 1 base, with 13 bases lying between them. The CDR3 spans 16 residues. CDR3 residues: CASSRASGSGANVLTF. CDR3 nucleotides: TGTGCCAGCAGCAGGGCTTCCGGTTCTGGGGCCAACGTCCTGACTTTC.

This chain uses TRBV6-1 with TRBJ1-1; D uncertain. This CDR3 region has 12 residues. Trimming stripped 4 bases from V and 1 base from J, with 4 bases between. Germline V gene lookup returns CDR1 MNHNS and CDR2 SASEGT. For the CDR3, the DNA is TGTGCCAGCAGTGCAGAGAACACTGAAGCTTTCTTT. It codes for CASSAENTEAFF.

CDR3 region: CASSETGVQWTQYF. Written as DNA, the CDR3 is TGTGCCAGCAGTGAGACAGGGGTCCAATGGACCCAGTACTTC. V gene TRBV12-3 or TRBV12-4 combines with J gene TRBJ2-5, with 8 nucleotides matching TRBD1. The V segment lost 5 bases and the J segment 7 bases; nucleotides outside the gene matches: 9. The CDR3 has 14 residues.

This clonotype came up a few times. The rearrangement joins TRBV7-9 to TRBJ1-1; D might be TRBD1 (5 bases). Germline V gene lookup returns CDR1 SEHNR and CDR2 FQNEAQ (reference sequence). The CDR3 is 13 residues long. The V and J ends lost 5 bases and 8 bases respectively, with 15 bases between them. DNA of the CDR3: TGTGCCAGCAGCCCAGGGAGGTGGATCGAAGCTTTCTTT. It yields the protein CASSPGRWIEAFF.

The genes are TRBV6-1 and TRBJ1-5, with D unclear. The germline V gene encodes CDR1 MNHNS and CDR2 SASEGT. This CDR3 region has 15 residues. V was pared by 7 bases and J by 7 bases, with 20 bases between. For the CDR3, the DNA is TGTGCCAGCACCCACGTCGGGAGGAACGGACAGCCCCAGCATTTT. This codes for CASTHVGRNGQPQHF.

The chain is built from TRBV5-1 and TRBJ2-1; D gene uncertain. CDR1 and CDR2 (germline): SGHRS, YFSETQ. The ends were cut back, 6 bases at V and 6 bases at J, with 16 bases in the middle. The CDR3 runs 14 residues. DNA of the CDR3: TGCGCCAGCACGCCATCTGCAGGTCTCAATGAGCAGTTCTTC. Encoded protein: CASTPSAGLNEQFF.

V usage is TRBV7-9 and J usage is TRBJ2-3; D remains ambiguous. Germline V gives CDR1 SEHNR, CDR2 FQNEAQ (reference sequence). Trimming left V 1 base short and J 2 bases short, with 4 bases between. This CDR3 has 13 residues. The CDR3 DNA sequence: TGTGCCAGCAGCTTAGTTCTCACAGATACGCAGTATTTT. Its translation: CASSLVLTDTQYF.

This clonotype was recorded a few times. CDR3 nucleotide sequence: TGTGCCAGTCTCCCTAGGACGGATAGCAATCAGCCCCAGCATTTT. It encodes CASLPRTDSNQPQHF. The gene calls are TRBV6-2 or TRBV6-3 and TRBJ1-5, with D uncertain. Looked up from germline, CDR1 is MNHEY and CDR2 is SVGEGT. Trimming pared 9 bases from V and 0 bases from J, leaving 15 bases between. The CDR3 loop spans 15 amino acids.

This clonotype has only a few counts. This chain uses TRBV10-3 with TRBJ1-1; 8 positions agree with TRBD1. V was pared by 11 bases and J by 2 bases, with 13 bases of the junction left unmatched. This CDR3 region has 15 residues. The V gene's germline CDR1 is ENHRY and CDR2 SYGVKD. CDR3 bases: TGTGCCTCCCACAGGGGGTACGGGGGAAACACTGAAGCTTTCTTT. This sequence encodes CASHRGYGGNTEAFF.

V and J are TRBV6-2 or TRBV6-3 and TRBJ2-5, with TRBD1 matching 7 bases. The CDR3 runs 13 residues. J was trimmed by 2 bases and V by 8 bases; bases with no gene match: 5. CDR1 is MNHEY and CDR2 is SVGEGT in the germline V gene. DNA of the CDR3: TGTGCCAGCTTCGGGACAGTACAAGAGACCCAGTACTTC. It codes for CASFGTVQETQYF.

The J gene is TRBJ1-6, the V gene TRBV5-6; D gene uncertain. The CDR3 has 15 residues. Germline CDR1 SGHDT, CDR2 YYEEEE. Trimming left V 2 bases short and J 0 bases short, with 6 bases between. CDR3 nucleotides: TGTGCCAGCAGCTTAGAGAGCTCCTATAATTCACCCCTCCACTTT. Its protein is CASSLESSYNSPLHF.

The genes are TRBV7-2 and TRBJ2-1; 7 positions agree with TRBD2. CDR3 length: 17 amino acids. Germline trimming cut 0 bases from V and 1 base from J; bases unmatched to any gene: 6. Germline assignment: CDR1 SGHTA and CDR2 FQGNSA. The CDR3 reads CASSLASLGRSYNEQFF. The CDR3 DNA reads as TGTGCCAGCAGCTTAGCCTCTCTCGGGAGGTCCTACAATGAGCAGTTCTTC. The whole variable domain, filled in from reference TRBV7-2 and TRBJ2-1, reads GAGVSQSPSNKVTEKGKDVELRCDPISGHTALYWYRQSLGQGLEFLIYFQGNSAPDKSGLPSDRFSAERTGGSVSTLTIQRTQQEDSAVYLCASSLASLGRSYNEQFFGPGTRLTVL.